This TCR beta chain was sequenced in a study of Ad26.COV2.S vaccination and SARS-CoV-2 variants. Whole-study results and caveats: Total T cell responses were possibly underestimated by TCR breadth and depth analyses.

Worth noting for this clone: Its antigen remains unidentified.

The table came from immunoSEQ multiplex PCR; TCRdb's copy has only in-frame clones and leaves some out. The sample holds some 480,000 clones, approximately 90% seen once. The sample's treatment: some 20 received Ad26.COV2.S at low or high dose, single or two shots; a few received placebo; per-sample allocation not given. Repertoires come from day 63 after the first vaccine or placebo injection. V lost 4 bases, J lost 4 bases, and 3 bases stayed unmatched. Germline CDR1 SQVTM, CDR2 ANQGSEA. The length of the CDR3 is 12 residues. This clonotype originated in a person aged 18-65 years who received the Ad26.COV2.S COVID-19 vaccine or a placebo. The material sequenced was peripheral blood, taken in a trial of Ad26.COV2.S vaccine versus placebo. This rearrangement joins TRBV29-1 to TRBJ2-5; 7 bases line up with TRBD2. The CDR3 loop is CSVGGGRETQYF. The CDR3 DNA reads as TGCAGCGTTGGGGGGGGTAGAGAGACCCAGTACTTC. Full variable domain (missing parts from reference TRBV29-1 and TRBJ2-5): SAVISQKPSRDICQRGTSLTIQCQVDSQVTMMFWYRQQPGQSLTLIATANQGSEATYESGFVIDKFPISRPNLTFSTLTVSNMSPEDSSIYLCSVGGGRETQYFGPGTRLLVL.